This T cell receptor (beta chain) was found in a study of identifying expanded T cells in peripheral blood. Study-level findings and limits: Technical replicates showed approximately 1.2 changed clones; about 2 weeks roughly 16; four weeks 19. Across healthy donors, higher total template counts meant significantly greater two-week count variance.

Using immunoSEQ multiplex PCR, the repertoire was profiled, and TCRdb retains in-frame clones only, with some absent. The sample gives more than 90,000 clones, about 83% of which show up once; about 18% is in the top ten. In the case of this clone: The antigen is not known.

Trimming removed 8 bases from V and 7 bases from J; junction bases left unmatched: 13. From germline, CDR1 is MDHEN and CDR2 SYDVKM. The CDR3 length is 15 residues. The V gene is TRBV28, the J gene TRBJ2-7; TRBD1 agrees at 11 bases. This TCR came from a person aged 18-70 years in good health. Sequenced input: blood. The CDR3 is CASLSGGTGGREQYF. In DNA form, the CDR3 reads TGTGCCAGCTTGTCCGGCGGGACAGGGGGACGAGAGCAGTACTTC.